These T cell receptor beta chains were read from a single sample in a study of identical twins. From the 5' RACE reads, TCRdb called clonotypes with MiXCR, one entry per CDR3 protein. The repertoire consists of approximately 300,000 distinct CDR3 sequences, with 7.5% to 9.5% occurring once and the leading ten covering around 7.1%. Another study also made use of these data, one on yellow fever vaccine responses in identical twins.

Material for sequencing was CD8+ T cells sorted from blood. These receptors were collected from a woman between 18 and 30 years old in good health. Each CDR3 is given with its conserved first and last residue. The D gene is left open where the match is weak. Clone size is shown for a subset of rows, as once, few, many or a class of expanded clone.

V: TRBV2; size: -; D: -; J: TRBJ2-7; DNA: TGTGCCAGTATGGCTCCGACAGTTAACATATACGAGCAGTACTTC; CDR3: CASMAPTVNIYEQYF
V: TRBV7-2; size: few; D: -; J: TRBJ2-3; DNA: TGTGCCAGCAGCTATTACCCCGGGACATTTAGCACAGATACGCAGTATTTT; CDR3: CASSYYPGTFSTDTQYF
V: TRBV5-1; size: few; D: TRBD1; J: TRBJ1-1; DNA: TGCGCCAGCAGCTCCACGGACAGGGGATTGAGAACTGAAGCTTTCTTT; CDR3: CASSSTDRGLRTEAFF
V: TRBV11-2; size: -; D: TRBD2; J: TRBJ2-3; DNA: TGTGCCAGCAGCTTAGACGACGGACCGACTAGCCCAGATACGCAGTATTTT; CDR3: CASSLDDGPTSPDTQYF
V: TRBV3-1; size: few; D: -; J: TRBJ2-7; DNA: TGTGCCAGCAGCCAAGAGGAGGGCAGAATCCCCTACGAGCAGTACTTC; CDR3: CASSQEEGRIPYEQYF
V: TRBV6-5; size: many; D: TRBD2; J: TRBJ2-3; DNA: TGTGCCAGCAGTTCGGGACTAGCGGGGGCAGCTAGCACAGATACGCAGTATTTT; CDR3: CASSSGLAGAASTDTQYF
V: TRBV7-9; size: many; D: -; J: TRBJ2-2; DNA: TGTGCCAGCAGCTTAGACGGGGAGCTGTTTTTT; CDR3: CASSLDGELFF
V: TRBV7-6; size: few; D: TRBD2; J: TRBJ2-2; DNA: TGTGCCAGCAGCCGCGGGGGGGCCTTCGGGGAGCTGTTTTTT; CDR3: CASSRGGAFGELFF
V: TRBV7-9; size: many; D: TRBD1; J: TRBJ1-4; DNA: TGTGCCAGCAGCTTTCAGACAGGGGAGATAGAGGAAAAACTGTTTTTT; CDR3: CASSFQTGEIEEKLFF
V: TRBV11-1; size: -; D: TRBD1; J: TRBJ2-5; DNA: TGTGCCAGCGGCCTCCCGGGACAGGGCTACTCCGGCGCAGAGACCCAGTACTTC; CDR3: CASGLPGQGYSGAETQYF
V: TRBV10-3; size: many; D: -; J: TRBJ2-3; DNA: TGTGCCATCAGTGAGTCCCGCGGGACTAGCACAGATACGCAGTATTTT; CDR3: CAISESRGTSTDTQYF
V: TRBV7-9; size: -; D: -; J: TRBJ1-6; DNA: TGTGCCAGCAGCTTTAGTGACCTTAATAATTCACCCCTCCACTTT; CDR3: CASSFSDLNNSPLHF
V: TRBV4-3; size: many; D: TRBD2; J: TRBJ2-1; DNA: TGCGCCAGCAGCCAAGCCTGGACTAGCGGGAGCTCCTACAATGAGCAGTTCTTC; CDR3: CASSQAWTSGSSYNEQFF
V: TRBV6-2/TRBV6-3; size: -; D: TRBD2; J: TRBJ2-1; DNA: TGTGCCAGCAGTTTTCTAGCGGGGGAAACCTACAATGAGCAGTTCTTC; CDR3: CASSFLAGETYNEQFF
V: TRBV20-1; size: few; D: TRBD2; J: TRBJ2-3; DNA: TGCAGTGCTAGAGCCCTCGGGACTAGCGGGGGCCACACAGATACGCAGTATTTT; CDR3: CSARALGTSGGHTDTQYF
V: TRBV29-1; size: many; D: TRBD2; J: TRBJ2-3; DNA: TGCAGCGTTGGGGGGGGGAGCACAGATACGCAGTATTTT; CDR3: CSVGGGSTDTQYF
V: TRBV5-6; size: -; D: -; J: TRBJ2-7; DNA: TGTGCCAGCAGCTTGAGACAGCCGCGGGAGCAGTACTTC; CDR3: CASSLRQPREQYF
V: TRBV29-1; size: many; D: -; J: TRBJ1-1; DNA: TGCAGCCCTGGGGTGGCCTTGAACACTGAAGCTTTCTTT; CDR3: CSPGVALNTEAFF
V: TRBV20-1; size: -; D: -; J: TRBJ2-2; DNA: TGCAGTGCCATTAGGGGAGGGACAAAGAACACCGGGGAGCTGTTTTTT; CDR3: CSAIRGGTKNTGELFF